This T cell receptor (beta chain) was identified in a study of blood T cell repertoires in COVID-19. Study-wide context: There were acute and convalescent COVID-19 samples, and they came from the United States, Italy and Spain. Sources were T cells, B-cell-depleted T cells, or PBMCs; the material itself was cDNA or gDNA.

Original methodology: Nucleated cell counts were estimated from reference gene primer amplification. Repertoires were generated with immunoSEQ multiplex PCR, while TCRdb's copy carries only in-frame clones and drops some. V, J and clone size are taken as reported in that table, and D and trimming were inferred from the DNA itself. The sample yields hundreds of thousands of clones, 88% seen once. A Seattle source enrolled patients during active infection and followed them longitudinally. CDR3 length: 16 residues. Germline loops: CDR1 MNHNY, CDR2 SVGAGI (reference sequence). V gave up 7 bases and J gave up 0 bases, with 18 bases separating them.

The rearrangement links TRBV6-6 to TRBJ1-2; unclear D gene. The receptor was isolated from a woman aged 70-85 years with COVID-19, enrolled during active disease. Material for sequencing was peripheral blood. The CDR3 nucleotides read TGTGCCAGCATCAACGCCGTGTCTGAGGCTAACTATGGCTACACCTTC. Translating it yields CASINAVSEANYGYTF.